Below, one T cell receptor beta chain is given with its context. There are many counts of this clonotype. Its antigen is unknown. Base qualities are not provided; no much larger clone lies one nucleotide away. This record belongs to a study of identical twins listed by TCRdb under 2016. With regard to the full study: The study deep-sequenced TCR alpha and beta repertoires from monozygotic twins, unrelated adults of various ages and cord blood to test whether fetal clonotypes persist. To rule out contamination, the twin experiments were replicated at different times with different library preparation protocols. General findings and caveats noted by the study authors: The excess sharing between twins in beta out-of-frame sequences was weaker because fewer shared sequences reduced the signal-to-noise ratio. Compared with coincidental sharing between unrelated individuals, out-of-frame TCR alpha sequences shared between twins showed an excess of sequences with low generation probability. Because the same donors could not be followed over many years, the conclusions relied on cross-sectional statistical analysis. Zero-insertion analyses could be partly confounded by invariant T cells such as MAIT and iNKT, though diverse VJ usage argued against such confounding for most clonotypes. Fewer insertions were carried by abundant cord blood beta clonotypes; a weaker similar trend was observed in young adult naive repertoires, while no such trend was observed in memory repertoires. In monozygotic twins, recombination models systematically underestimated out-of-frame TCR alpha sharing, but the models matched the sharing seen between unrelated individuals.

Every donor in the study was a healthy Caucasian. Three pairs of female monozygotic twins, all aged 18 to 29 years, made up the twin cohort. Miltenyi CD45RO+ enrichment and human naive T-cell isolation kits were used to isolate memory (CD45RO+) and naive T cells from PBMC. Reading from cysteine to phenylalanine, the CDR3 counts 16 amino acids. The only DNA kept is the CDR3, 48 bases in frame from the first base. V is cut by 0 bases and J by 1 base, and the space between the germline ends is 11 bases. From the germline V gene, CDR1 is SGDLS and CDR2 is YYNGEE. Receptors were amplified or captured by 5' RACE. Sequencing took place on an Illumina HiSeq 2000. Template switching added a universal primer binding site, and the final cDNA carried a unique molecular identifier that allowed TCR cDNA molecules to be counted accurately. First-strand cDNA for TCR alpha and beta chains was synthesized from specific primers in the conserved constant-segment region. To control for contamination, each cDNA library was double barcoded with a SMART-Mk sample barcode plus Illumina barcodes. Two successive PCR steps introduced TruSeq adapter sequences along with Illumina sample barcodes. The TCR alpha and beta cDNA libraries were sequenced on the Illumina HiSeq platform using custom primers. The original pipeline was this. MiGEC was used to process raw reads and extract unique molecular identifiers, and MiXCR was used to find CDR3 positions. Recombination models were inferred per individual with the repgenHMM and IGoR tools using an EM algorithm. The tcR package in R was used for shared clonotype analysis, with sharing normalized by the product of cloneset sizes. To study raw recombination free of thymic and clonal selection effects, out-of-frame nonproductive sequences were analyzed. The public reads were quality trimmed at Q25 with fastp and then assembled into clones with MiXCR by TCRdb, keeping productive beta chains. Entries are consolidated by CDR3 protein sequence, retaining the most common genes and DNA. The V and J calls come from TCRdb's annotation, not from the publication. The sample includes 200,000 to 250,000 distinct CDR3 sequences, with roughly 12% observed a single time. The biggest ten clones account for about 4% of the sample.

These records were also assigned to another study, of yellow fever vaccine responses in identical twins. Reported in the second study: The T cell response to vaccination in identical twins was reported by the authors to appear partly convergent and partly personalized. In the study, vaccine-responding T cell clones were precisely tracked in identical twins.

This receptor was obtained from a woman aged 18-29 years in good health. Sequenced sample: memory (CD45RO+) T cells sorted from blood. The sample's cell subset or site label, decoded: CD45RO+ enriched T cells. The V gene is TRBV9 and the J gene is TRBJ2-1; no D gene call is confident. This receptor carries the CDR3 CASSVGLEVSYNEQFF. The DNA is TGTGCCAGCAGCGTAGGGCTAGAGGTTTCCTACAATGAGCAGTTCTTC. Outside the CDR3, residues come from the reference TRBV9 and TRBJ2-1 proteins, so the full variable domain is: DSGVTQTPKHLITATGQRVTLRCSPRSGDLSVYWYQQSLDQGLQFLIQYYNGEERAKGNILERFSAQQFPDLHSELNLSSLELGDSALYFCASSVGLEVSYNEQFFGPGTRLTVL.